What follows are 27 T cell receptor beta chains derived from one specimen sequenced in a study of T-cell reconstitution after alpha-beta-depleted transplantation in children. Construction of the TCRbeta library involved unique molecular identifiers. From the PCR reads, TCRdb called clonotypes with MiXCR, one entry per CDR3 protein. The table shows hundreds of thousands of distinct CDR3 sequences, with about 12% occurring only once. The sequenced sample was PBMCs from the stem cell graft donor, obtained from the stem cell graft. The receptors originated from a human donor who donated a stem cell graft to a child with acute lymphoblastic leukemia.

The chain couples TRBV11-2 to TRBJ2-7; TRBD1 might be the D (5 bases). Trimming removed 2 bases at V and 3 bases at J, with 26 bases between. The CDR3 is 19 amino acids. Germline V lookup: CDR1 SGHAT, CDR2 FQNNGV. In DNA, the CDR3 is TGTGCCAGCAGCTTATTGCCCACGATTCCCGGGCAGGGCCACTACGAGCAGTACTTC. Translation: CASSLLPTIPGQGHYEQYF.

This clonotype showed up many times. The chain couples TRBV28 to TRBJ2-6; TRBD2 is a possible D gene (6 bases). Germline V lookup: CDR1 MDHEN, CDR2 SYDVKM. Between the trimmed V and J ends, which lost 4 bases and 1 base, there was a span of 8 bases. The CDR3 sequence is 15 residues long. CDR3 sequence: CASSSGGSGANVLTF. Here the CDR3 DNA reads TGTGCCAGCAGTTCCGGAGGGTCTGGGGCCAACGTCCTGACTTTC.

There are a few counts of this clonotype. One end of the junction does not line up with germline, which may come from a read error. V usage is TRBV5-1 and J usage is TRBJ2-4; 9 bases line up with TRBD1. The germline V gene has CDR1 SGHRS and CDR2 YFSETQ. The length of the CDR3 is 17 residues. CDR3 protein: CASSWGQGRESKNSQYF. CDR3 sequence (DNA): TGCGCCAGCAGCTGGGGACAGGGACGAGAGTCCAAAAACAGTCAGTACTTC.

Many counts were recorded for this clonotype. The chain uses TRBV6-6 and TRBJ2-7, with D tentatively TRBD1 or TRBD2 (5 bases each). Trimming removed 10 bases at V and 3 bases at J, with 13 bases between. The germline V gene encodes CDR1 MNHNY and CDR2 SVGAGI (reference sequence). The CDR3 length is 12 residues. CDR3 region: CATLGRYYEQYF. The DNA of the CDR3 is TGTGCCACCCTGGGACGGTACTACGAGCAGTACTTC.

This clonotype was observed many times. The gene calls are TRBV28 and TRBJ2-7; possibly TRBD2 for D (7 bases). The CDR3 is made up of 15 amino acids. V lost 4 bases to trimming and J lost 5 bases, with 18 bases between them. Germline assignment: CDR1 MDHEN and CDR2 SYDVKM. In DNA form, the CDR3 reads TGTGCCAGCAGTTCCTTAGGGGGAGGGCCCGACGAGCAGTACTTC. It is translated as CASSSLGGGPDEQYF.

This clonotype has a count of ten or more. The rearrangement links TRBV4-3 to TRBJ2-1, with 8 bases identical to TRBD2. Unmatched junction bases numbered 15, after V lost 4 bases and J lost 10 bases. The germline CDR1 and CDR2 sequences are LGHNA and YSLEER. The CDR3 is made up of 16 amino acids. The CDR3 bases are TGCGCCAGCAGCCCCCCTCGGGGGGGCCATAAGAACGAGCAGTTCTTC. It encodes CASSPPRGGHKNEQFF.

This clonotype was seen ten or more times. The V call is TRBV20-1, the J call TRBJ2-7; D might be TRBD1 or TRBD2, each matching 5 bases. The CDR3 loop spans 13 amino acids. Germline V gene sequence: CDR1 DFQATT, CDR2 SNEGSKA (reference sequence). The CDR3 nucleotides are TGCAGCTCCCCGGGACCCACGTCCTACGAGCAGTACTTC. Protein sequence: CSSPGPTSYEQYF.

This clonotype was seen repeatedly, ten times or more. This rearrangement joins TRBV27 to TRBJ2-7; no definite D call. The CDR3 consists of 12 residues. The germline gives CDR1 MNHEY, CDR2 SMNVEV (reference sequence). Deletions cut 0 bases from V and 10 bases from J, with 10 bases between. CDR3 DNA sequence: TGTGCCAGCAGTTTATCGGACGGGTTACAGTACTTC. Its protein is CASSLSDGLQYF.

This clonotype was seen a handful of times. This sequence joins TRBV5-1 and TRBJ1-1; TRBD1 is a possible D gene (6 bases). This CDR3 contains 16 residues. In germline, CDR1 is SGHRS, CDR2 YFSETQ. With 3 bases removed from V and 0 bases from J, the gap between germline ends came to 15 bases. The CDR3 DNA reads as TGCGCCAGCAGCTCCAGAAGGACAGCGTTGAACACTGAAGCTTTCTTT. Translating gives CASSSRRTALNTEAFF.

This clonotype occurred many times. The V gene is TRBV27, the J gene TRBJ1-4; D might be TRBD1 (5 bases). The CDR3 covers 14 residues. Germline values: CDR1 MNHEY, CDR2 SMNVEV (reference sequence). Trimming pared 4 bases from V and 7 bases from J, leaving 13 bases between. The CDR3 DNA sequence: TGTGCCAGCAGTTGGGGGTTGGGAATTGAAAAACTGTTTTTT. This encodes CASSWGLGIEKLFF. Combining the CDR3 with reference TRBV27 and TRBJ1-4 gives the whole variable domain EAQVTQNPRYLITVTGKKLTVTCSQNMNHEYMSWYRQDPGLGLRQIYYSMNVEVTDKGDVPEGYKVSRKEKRNFPLILESPSPNQTSLYFCASSWGLGIEKLFFGSGTQLSVL.

This clonotype was counted between two and nine times. The J gene is TRBJ2-6, the V gene TRBV4-3, with D hard to call. Germline values: CDR1 LGHNA, CDR2 YSLEER. V lost 0 bases and J 4 bases, leaving 10 bases between the germline ends. The CDR3 extends over 16 amino acids. In DNA form, the CDR3 reads TGCGCCAGCAGCCAAGAGGGCGTATCGGGGGCCAACGTCCTGACTTTC. It encodes CASSQEGVSGANVLTF.

This clonotype showed up just a few times. V usage is TRBV7-6 and J usage is TRBJ2-1, with TRBD1 identical over 10 bases. This CDR3 has 15 amino acids. Germline-derived CDR1 and CDR2 are SGHVS and FNYEAQ. V was clipped by 1 base and J by 7 bases; unmatched bases: 4. The CDR3 loop is CASSLEGTGVNEQFF. The CDR3, as DNA: TGTGCCAGCAGCTTAGAGGGGACAGGGGTTAATGAGCAGTTCTTC.

This clonotype occurred many times. The rearrangement uses TRBV30 and TRBJ1-1; D may be TRBD1 (6 bases). Trimming pared 2 bases from V and 3 bases from J, leaving 10 bases between. The CDR3 runs 13 residues. The germline V gene has CDR1 GTSNPN and CDR2 SVGIG (reference sequence). The CDR3 sequence is CAWSSYRDTEAFF. The CDR3 coding sequence is TGTGCCTGGAGTTCCTACAGGGACACTGAAGCTTTCTTT. The complete variable domain, with remaining parts taken from reference TRBV30 and TRBJ1-1, reads SQTIHQWPATLVQPVGSPLSLECTVEGTSNPNLYWYRQAAGRGLQLLFYSVGIGQISSEVPQNLSASRPQDRQFILSSKKLLLSDSGFYLCAWSSYRDTEAFFGQGTRLTVV.

This clonotype was counted many times. CDR3 sequence reads: CSASPQGAPYNEQFF. The CDR3 region has the DNA TGCAGTGCTAGCCCCCAGGGGGCCCCCTACAATGAGCAGTTCTTC. The chain combines TRBV20-1 with TRBJ2-1; 8 positions agree with TRBD1. The CDR3 consists of 15 residues. Trimming cost V 3 bases and J 2 bases; bases outside gene matches: 6. CDR1 is DFQATT and CDR2 is SNEGSKA in the germline V gene (reference sequence).

This clonotype was seen at least ten times. The chain couples TRBV5-6 to TRBJ1-2; 8 bases match TRBD1. V dropped 3 bases and J dropped 3; count of bases not matched to a gene: 7. This CDR3 is 15 amino acids long. Germline CDR1 is SGHDT and CDR2 is YYEEEE. The CDR3 region is CASSWGQASHYGYTF. The CDR3 bases are TGTGCCAGCAGCTGGGGACAGGCGAGTCACTATGGCTACACCTTC.

This clonotype was seen at least ten times. The J gene is TRBJ2-1, the V gene TRBV5-5, with a possible D match to TRBD1 (6 bases). The CDR3 loop spans 14 amino acids. CDR1 is SGHKS and CDR2 is YYEKEE in the germline V gene (reference sequence). V lost 3 bases, J lost 5 bases, and 12 bases lay in between. CDR3 bases: TGTGCCAGCAGCTCGCGACAGGAGGACAATGAGCAGTTCTTC. Its protein is CASSSRQEDNEQFF.

This clonotype was counted ten times or more. The genes are TRBV27 and TRBJ1-6; tentative D call: TRBD1 (5 bases). There are 15 residues in the CDR3. Per germline, CDR1 MNHEY and CDR2 SMNVEV (reference sequence). V lost 4 bases, J lost 5 bases, and 12 bases lay in between. CDR3 amino acids: CASSWRGVNNSPLHF. DNA for the CDR3: TGTGCCAGCAGTTGGAGGGGCGTTAATAATTCACCCCTCCACTTT.

This clonotype was counted ten times or more. The chain recombines TRBV7-2 with TRBJ2-7; 11 nucleotides line up with TRBD2. Germline loops: CDR1 SGHTA, CDR2 FQGNSA. The CDR3 has 17 residues. Germline trimming cut 0 bases from V and 3 bases from J; bases unmatched to any gene: 7. Here the CDR3 reads CASSLALTSGSGYEQYF. CDR3 in DNA: TGTGCCAGCAGCTTAGCGTTAACTAGCGGGAGTGGCTACGAGCAGTACTTC. Full variable domain (remainder filled in from reference TRBV7-2 and TRBJ2-7): GAGVSQSPSNKVTEKGKDVELRCDPISGHTALYWYRQSLGQGLEFLIYFQGNSAPDKSGLPSDRFSAERTGGSVSTLTIQRTQQEDSAVYLCASSLALTSGSGYEQYFGPGTRLTVT.

This clonotype was observed at least ten times. The chain combines TRBV27 with TRBJ1-1; the match to TRBD1 covers 9 bases. Trimming at V came to 6 bases and at J to 2 bases, leaving 4 bases not matched to a gene. The CDR3 has 14 residues. Looked up from germline, CDR1 is MNHEY and CDR2 is SMNVEV (reference sequence). The CDR3, as DNA: TGTGCCAGCAGAAAACAGGGGGCTAACACTGAAGCTTTCTTT. It codes for CASRKQGANTEAFF.

At least ten counts were recorded for this clonotype. The chain uses TRBV7-2 and TRBJ2-7; a weak D match, TRBD1 (6 bases). Trimming cost V 1 base and J 6 bases, with 13 bases left between them. This CDR3 is built from 14 residues. Germline V gene data show CDR1 as SGHTA and CDR2 as FQGNSA. The CDR3 nucleotides are TGTGCCAGCAGCTTAGACGCCCACAGGGTCGAGCAGTACTTC. It translates to CASSLDAHRVEQYF.

This clonotype was counted between two and nine times. The V and J genes are TRBV18 and TRBJ1-1; weak D call: TRBD1 (5 bases). Germline lookup yields CDR1 KGHSH and CDR2 LQKENI. This CDR3 is built from 15 residues. V was pared by 3 bases and J by 1 base, with 12 bases between. CDR3 DNA sequence: TGTGCCAGCTCACCCGAAGGGACCGCGAACACTGAAGCTTTCTTT. It translates to CASSPEGTANTEAFF.

This clonotype has a count of ten or more. The chain employs TRBV20-1 and TRBJ2-4; D remains unclear. V was shortened by 6 bases and J by 0 bases, with 15 bases between the two germline ends. Germline V lookup: CDR1 DFQATT, CDR2 SNEGSKA (reference sequence). The CDR3 sequence is 15 residues long. DNA for the CDR3: TGCAGTGCCCGCGGATCTATGGGAGCCAAAAACATTCAGTACTTC. Residues: CSARGSMGAKNIQYF.

This clonotype was recorded at least ten times. The J gene is TRBJ1-3, the V gene TRBV28, with TRBD1 as a possible D gene (5 bases). CDR1 and CDR2 (germline): MDHEN, SYDVKM. The CDR3 totals 14 residues. The ends were cut back, 7 bases at V and 0 bases at J, with 10 bases in the middle. The CDR3 DNA is TGTGCCAGCACCCGGGGGACCTCTGGAAACACCATATATTTT. This sequence encodes CASTRGTSGNTIYF. Variable domain in full (rest from reference TRBV28 and TRBJ1-3): DVKVTQSSRYLVKRTGEKVFLECVQDMDHENMFWYRQDPGLGLRLIYFSYDVKMKEKGDIPEGYSVSREKKERFSLILESASTNQTSMYLCASTRGTSGNTIYFGEGSWLTVV.

This chain connects TRBV6-2 or TRBV6-3 to TRBJ1-5, with 10 nucleotides matching TRBD1. Germline V gene data show CDR1 as MNHEY and CDR2 as SVGEGT. V gave up 6 bases and J gave up 4 bases; unmatched junction bases: 3. This CDR3 is 14 amino acids long. The CDR3 spells CASRRTGGNQPQHF. CDR3 nucleotides: TGTGCCAGCAGACGGACAGGGGGAAATCAGCCCCAGCATTTT.

This clonotype was observed at least ten times. V is TRBV4-2 and J is TRBJ1-1, with D possibly TRBD1 on 6 matching bases. Germline values: CDR1 LGHNA, CDR2 YNFKEQ. This CDR3 has 14 residues. The V and J ends lost 2 bases and 6 bases respectively, with 13 bases between them. The CDR3 DNA reads TGTGCCAGCAGCCAAAGAGAGGGGGTCTCTGAAGCTTTCTTT. Its protein is CASSQREGVSEAFF.

This clonotype has a count of ten or more. The gene calls are TRBV11-2 and TRBJ2-1; 9 nucleotides align to TRBD1. V dropped 5 bases and J dropped 5; count of bases not matched to a gene: 16. CDR3 size: 18 residues. Germline V gene sequence: CDR1 SGHAT, CDR2 FQNNGV. CDR3 loop: CASSLPRLQGAQDNEQFF. CDR3 in DNA: TGTGCCAGCAGCCTACCCCGATTACAGGGGGCTCAGGACAATGAGCAGTTCTTC.

This clonotype was picked up many times. This chain uses TRBV7-2 with TRBJ2-5; perhaps TRBD2 as D (7 bases). The germline gives CDR1 SGHTA, CDR2 FQGNSA. The V gene lost 1 base and the J gene lost 1 base, with 13 bases spanning the gap. The CDR3 runs 16 residues. CDR3 sequence: CASSLGPGGLQETQYF. The DNA for the CDR3 is TGTGCCAGCAGCTTAGGCCCGGGGGGCCTCCAAGAGACCCAGTACTTC.